These 6 T cell receptor beta chains share one sample of origin, sequenced in a study of spatial heterogeneity in lung cancer (dated by TCRdb to about 2019). This specimen's time point label, per the study, means: sample taken at primary tumor resection. Whole RNA extracted from tumor and nontumor lung tissue, or from cryopreserved PBMC samples, was used for TCR sequencing without cell sorting. Receptor amplification or capture employed 5' RACE. The instrument given in TCRdb is NextSeq 500. The raw public reads went through TCRdb reprocessing: fastp at Q25, MiXCR clone calling, in-frame beta chains kept. All rows with the same CDR3 protein become a single entry with the most common DNA and genes. This sample comprises 6,000 to 8,000 distinct CDR3 sequences, around 5% of them detected only once. Clones ranked in the top ten supply approximately 10% of the sample. Specimen: normal lung tissue next to the tumor, collected at surgery. These receptors all stem from a female donor with early-stage non-small cell lung cancer.

The table lists this clonotype with many counts. The size of this beta chain means little, since it is a stray read in a library made for alpha chains. The chain has TRBV5-5 and TRBJ1-1, with 7 nucleotides matching TRBD1. This CDR3 contains 16 residues. The junction had 11 bases not matched to a gene; V was cut back by 5 bases and J by 1 base. Germline assignment: CDR1 SGHKS and CDR2 YYEKEE (reference sequence). The CDR3 loop reads CASSRTGVDRNTEAFF. Written as DNA, the CDR3 is TGTGCCAGCAGTCGAACAGGGGTGGATCGGAACACTGAAGCTTTCTTT.

There are many counts of this clonotype. For a library built for alpha chains, this beta chain is a stray read; little rests on its size. The chain couples TRBV5-1 to TRBJ2-1, with D perhaps given as TRBD1 or TRBD2 (6 bases each). V dropped 3 bases and J dropped 5 bases, with 15 bases sitting between them. The CDR3 is 15 amino acids. The germline gives CDR1 SGHRS, CDR2 YFSETQ. The CDR3 DNA sequence: TGCGCCAGCAGCTGGGTGGCGGGGACACACAATGAGCAGTTCTTC. As protein: CASSWVAGTHNEQFF.

This clonotype was counted many times. Found in a library prepared for alpha chains, this beta chain is an off-target read, and its abundance has little meaning. This chain links TRBV10-3 with TRBJ1-3, with D possibly matching TRBD1 (5 bases). The V end lost 9 bases, the J end lost 2 bases, and 14 bases lay between the germline ends. CDR1 and CDR2 (germline): ENHRY, SYGVKD. There are 14 residues in the CDR3. The DNA of the CDR3 is TGTGCCATACGGGACGGGAGGGCTGGAAACACCATATATTTT. Translated, it gives CAIRDGRAGNTIYF.

This clonotype qualifies as large. This beta chain is an off-target read within a library intended for alpha chains, so its frequency means little. The J gene is TRBJ2-5, the V gene TRBV27, with D maybe TRBD2 (5 bases). There are 11 residues in the CDR3. Germline values: CDR1 MNHEY, CDR2 SMNVEV (reference sequence). With 8 bases removed from V and 3 bases from J, the gap between germline ends came to 7 bases. The CDR3 DNA reads TGTGCCAGCGGGCGGGAAGAGACCCAGTACTTC. It is translated as CASGREETQYF.

This clonotype qualifies as medium-sized (0.01 to 0.1%). Found in a library prepared for alpha chains, this beta chain is an off-target read, and its abundance has little meaning. The V and J genes are TRBV7-9 and TRBJ2-7; D is tentatively TRBD1 or TRBD2 (9 bases each). Between the trimmed V and J ends, which lost 5 bases and 0 bases, there was a span of 26 bases. The germline CDR1 and CDR2 sequences are SEHNR and FQNEAQ (reference sequence). The CDR3 has 19 residues. CDR3 nucleotide sequence: TGTGCCAGCAGCGGCCGGGGACAGGGCGGACTAGCGTTCTCCTACGAGCAGTACTTC. Protein sequence: CASSGRGQGGLAFSYEQYF.

This clonotype is medium-sized in the sample. Found in a library prepared for alpha chains, this beta chain is an off-target read, and its abundance has little meaning. The V gene is TRBV3-1, the J gene TRBJ1-1; D is uncertain. There are 13 residues in the CDR3. CDR1 is LGHDT and CDR2 is YNNKEL in the germline V gene (reference sequence). V was clipped by 1 base and J by 3 bases, with 6 bases between them. CDR3 sequence: CASSQVPDTEAFF. CDR3 coding DNA: TGTGCCAGCAGCCAAGTTCCGGACACTGAAGCTTTCTTT.